These T cell receptor beta chains were read from a single sample in a study of blood T cells in healthy people across ages. TCRdb re-derived calls from the 5' RACE reads in MiXCR, one entry per CDR3 protein. This table holds 710,000 or so distinct CDR3 sequences, 20% to 25% found once. The sequencing input was blood. Receptors originate from a man between 65 and 79 years old in good health. The CDR3 runs from the conserved cysteine through the conserved F or W. Fields, in order: clone size, V gene, D gene, J gene, CDR3 protein, CDR3 DNA. A D gene is named only where the DNA matches it firmly. The size field is filled for only some rows; it gives once, few, many or a size class.

size: few; V: TRBV11-2; D: TRBD2; J: TRBJ2-3; CDR3: CASRQAGTRTDTQYF; DNA: TGTGCCAGCAGGCAAGCGGGGACGCGCACAGATACGCAGTATTTT
size: few; V: TRBV6-1; D: NA; J: TRBJ1-1; CDR3: CASNLFQGGNTEAFF; DNA: TGTGCCAGCAATCTCTTTCAGGGAGGAAACACTGAAGCTTTCTTT
size: NA; V: TRBV7-3; D: NA; J: TRBJ2-2; CDR3: CASSLFGTPNTGELFF; DNA: TGTGCCAGCAGCTTATTTGGGACACCGAACACCGGGGAGCTGTTTTTT
size: NA; V: TRBV20-1; D: NA; J: TRBJ1-3; CDR3: CSARDTVTGNTIYF; DNA: TGCAGTGCTAGAGATACGGTGACTGGAAACACCATATACTTT
size: few; V: TRBV5-1; D: NA; J: TRBJ2-1; CDR3: CASSSPRGTYNEQFF; DNA: TGCGCCAGCAGCTCCCCCCGGGGGACCTACAATGAGCAGTTCTTC
size: few; V: TRBV12-3/TRBV12-4; D: NA; J: TRBJ2-1; CDR3: CASRAMSSSYNEQFF; DNA: TGTGCCAGCAGAGCCATGTCTAGCTCCTACAATGAGCAGTTCTTC
size: NA; V: TRBV20-1; D: TRBD2; J: TRBJ2-3; CDR3: CSASGGAVFTDTQYF; DNA: TGCAGTGCTAGCGGGGGGGCCGTTTTCACAGATACGCAGTATTTT
size: NA; V: TRBV11-3; D: NA; J: TRBJ2-3; CDR3: CASSLSRDRYTQYF; DNA: TGTGCCAGCAGCTTATCCAGGGACCGGTATACGCAGTATTTT
size: few; V: TRBV3-1; D: NA; J: TRBJ1-4; CDR3: CASSQLGPTNEKLFF; DNA: TGTGCCAGCAGCCAATTAGGTCCAACTAATGAAAAACTGTTTTTT
size: few; V: TRBV24-1; D: NA; J: TRBJ2-5; CDR3: CATSGGQAQETQYF; DNA: TGTGCCACCAGCGGGGGGCAGGCCCAAGAGACCCAGTACTTC
size: NA; V: TRBV5-5; D: NA; J: TRBJ2-5; CDR3: CASSHGTTQETQYF; DNA: TGTGCCAGCAGCCACGGGACCACCCAAGAGACCCAGTACTTC
size: NA; V: TRBV23-1; D: NA; J: TRBJ2-2; CDR3: CASSQSRGDTGELFF; DNA: TGCGCCAGCAGTCAATCAAGGGGGGACACCGGGGAGCTGTTTTTT
size: NA; V: TRBV5-1; D: NA; J: TRBJ2-3; CDR3: CASSAGPSTDTQYF; DNA: TGCGCCAGCAGCGCCGGTCCTAGCACAGATACGCAGTATTTT
size: few; V: TRBV12-3/TRBV12-4; D: NA; J: TRBJ1-3; CDR3: CASSPRTVHSGNTIYF; DNA: TGTGCCAGCAGTCCCCGGACTGTTCATTCTGGAAACACCATATATTTT
size: NA; V: TRBV7-8; D: NA; J: TRBJ2-1; CDR3: CASSLETPPVQFF; DNA: TGTGCCAGCAGCTTAGAGACCCCCCCGGTCCAGTTCTTC
size: NA; V: TRBV24-1; D: NA; J: TRBJ2-5; CDR3: CATSRGPETQYF; DNA: TGTGCCACCAGTCGGGGCCCAGAGACCCAGTACTTC
size: few; V: TRBV7-2; D: NA; J: TRBJ1-2; CDR3: CASSDPGDFYGYTF; DNA: TGTGCCAGCAGCGATCCGGGGGACTTCTATGGCTACACCTTC
size: NA; V: TRBV7-2; D: NA; J: TRBJ1-1; CDR3: CAGSLGAGLGTEAFF; DNA: TGTGCCGGCAGCTTAGGAGCGGGGTTGGGCACAGAAGCTTTCTTT
size: NA; V: TRBV3-1; D: NA; J: TRBJ2-1; CDR3: CASSVRDTLYNEQFF; DNA: TGTGCCAGCAGCGTCCGGGACACACTTTACAATGAGCAGTTCTTC
size: few; V: TRBV14; D: NA; J: TRBJ2-3; CDR3: CASSQRVGNTDTQYF; DNA: TGTGCCAGCAGCCAACGAGTAGGTAACACAGATACGCAGTATTTT
size: NA; V: TRBV10-3; D: NA; J: TRBJ1-5; CDR3: CAISERGFEQPQHF; DNA: TGTGCCATCAGTGAGCGAGGGTTCGAGCAGCCCCAGCATTTT
size: NA; V: TRBV5-1; D: NA; J: TRBJ1-2; CDR3: CASSAGTIIQQNYGYTF; DNA: TGCGCCAGCAGCGCCGGGACAATAATCCAACAAAACTATGGCTACACCTTC
size: few; V: TRBV10-2; D: NA; J: TRBJ1-3; CDR3: CASRDSAGNTIYF; DNA: TGCGCCAGCAGAGACAGTGCTGGAAACACCATATATTTT
size: few; V: TRBV6-5; D: NA; J: TRBJ1-6; CDR3: CASTRAQDNSPLHF; DNA: TGTGCCAGCACAAGGGCGCAAGATAATTCACCCCTCCACTTT
size: few; V: TRBV25-1; D: TRBD2; J: TRBJ2-4; CDR3: CASSGDTSGSGNIQYF; DNA: TGTGCCAGCAGTGGGGACACTAGCGGGAGTGGGAACATTCAGTACTTC
size: NA; V: TRBV6-6; D: NA; J: TRBJ1-5; CDR3: CASAEVNQPQHF; DNA: TGTGCCAGCGCCGAGGTCAATCAGCCCCAGCATTTT
size: few; V: TRBV9; D: NA; J: TRBJ2-4; CDR3: CASSLGTATDISFAKNIQYF; DNA: TGTGCCAGCAGCCTAGGGACCGCGACCGACATTAGCTTTGCCAAAAACATTCAGTACTTC
size: few; V: TRBV10-3; D: NA; J: TRBJ2-3; CDR3: CAISSLGGPADTQYF; DNA: TGTGCCATCAGTTCTCTCGGAGGGCCGGCAGATACGCAGTATTTT
size: NA; V: TRBV12-3/TRBV12-4; D: NA; J: TRBJ2-7; CDR3: CASRPGRRTETYYEQYF; DNA: TGTGCCAGCAGGCCGGGGCGGCGGACTGAGACCTACTACGAGCAGTACTTC
size: NA; V: TRBV7-2; D: NA; J: TRBJ1-1; CDR3: CASSPDLGTEAFF; DNA: TGTGCCAGCAGCCCCGACCTGGGCACTGAAGCTTTCTTT
size: few; V: TRBV29-1; D: TRBD2; J: TRBJ2-1; CDR3: CSVGLAGDNEQFF; DNA: TGCAGCGTTGGACTAGCGGGAGACAATGAGCAGTTCTTC
size: NA; V: TRBV24-1; D: NA; J: TRBJ1-2; CDR3: CATSGSGSNYGYTF; DNA: TGTGCCACCAGTGGCTCAGGCTCTAACTATGGCTACACCTTC
size: few; V: TRBV14; D: NA; J: TRBJ2-3; CDR3: CASSHLNTDTQYF; DNA: TGTGCCAGCAGCCACCTTAACACAGATACGCAGTATTTT
size: NA; V: TRBV29-1; D: NA; J: TRBJ2-3; CDR3: CSVAPDGTDTQYF; DNA: TGCAGCGTTGCCCCAGACGGCACAGATACGCAGTATTTT
size: NA; V: TRBV5-6; D: NA; J: TRBJ1-1; CDR3: CASSFGGNMNTEAFF; DNA: TGTGCCAGCAGCTTCGGGGGTAACATGAACACTGAAGCTTTCTTT
size: NA; V: TRBV20-1; D: NA; J: TRBJ2-1; CDR3: CSAPLGLDNEQFF; DNA: TGCAGTGCACCCCTGGGGTTGGACAATGAGCAGTTCTTC
size: NA; V: TRBV7-9; D: NA; J: TRBJ2-1; CDR3: CASSPTMHEQFF; DNA: TGTGCCAGCAGCCCCACGATGCATGAGCAGTTCTTC
size: few; V: TRBV12-3/TRBV12-4; D: NA; J: TRBJ2-2; CDR3: CASTQGYTGELFF; DNA: TGTGCCAGCACCCAGGGGTACACCGGGGAGCTGTTTTTT
size: NA; V: TRBV6-4; D: TRBD2; J: TRBJ2-1; CDR3: CASRKTSGGNEQFF; DNA: TGTGCCAGCAGAAAGACTAGCGGGGGGAATGAGCAGTTCTTC
size: few; V: TRBV20-1; D: NA; J: TRBJ2-3; CDR3: CSAAWDTSDTQYF; DNA: TGCAGTGCAGCCTGGGATACATCAGATACGCAGTATTTT
size: NA; V: TRBV20-1; D: TRBD2; J: TRBJ2-3; CDR3: CSARGGGVRDTQYF; DNA: TGCAGTGCTAGAGGCGGGGGGGTTCGAGATACGCAGTATTTT
size: few; V: TRBV9; D: TRBD1; J: TRBJ2-7; CDR3: CASSVDRSPLYEQYF; DNA: TGTGCCAGCAGCGTGGACAGGAGCCCCCTCTACGAGCAGTACTTC
size: many; V: TRBV20-1; D: NA; J: TRBJ2-5; CDR3: CSARDPRGMGETQYF; DNA: TGCAGTGCTAGAGATCCGAGGGGCATGGGGGAGACCCAGTACTTC
size: few; V: TRBV29-1; D: TRBD2; J: TRBJ2-3; CDR3: CSVRTSGTTDTQYF; DNA: TGCAGCGTTAGGACTAGCGGAACCACAGATACGCAGTATTTT
size: NA; V: TRBV7-7; D: NA; J: TRBJ2-5; CDR3: CASSLVGLSLETQYF; DNA: TGTGCCAGCAGCTTGGTTGGGTTGAGTTTGGAGACCCAGTACTTC
size: NA; V: TRBV19; D: NA; J: TRBJ1-2; CDR3: CASSIDPRDFRGYGYTF; DNA: TGTGCCAGTAGTATAGATCCCCGGGACTTCCGAGGCTATGGCTACACCTTC
size: NA; V: TRBV29-1; D: NA; J: TRBJ1-1; CDR3: CSVAKERSSEAFF; DNA: TGCAGCGTTGCCAAGGAAAGGTCTTCGGAAGCTTTCTTT
size: few; V: TRBV9; D: NA; J: TRBJ2-5; CDR3: CASSVWGRQETQYF; DNA: TGTGCCAGCAGCGTCTGGGGCCGGCAAGAGACCCAGTACTTC
size: NA; V: TRBV20-1; D: NA; J: TRBJ1-2; CDR3: CSARDNGPDYTF; DNA: TGCAGTGCTAGAGATAACGGGCCCGACTACACCTTC